The next 9 T cell receptor beta chains were all read from a single sample in a study of shared clonotypes between healthy human individuals. Method: immunoSEQ multiplex PCR; TCRdb's copy keeps in-frame clones and lacks some. The data show fewer than 3 million clones, under 95% seen once. What was sequenced was naive CD4+ T cells from PBMCs. Specified subset: CD45RA+ positively selected. Every receptor here comes from a man younger than 35 in good health. Some clones in this sample may be carry-over from other donors' samples.

The gene calls are TRBV7-9 and TRBJ2-5, with 8 bases lining up with TRBD1. CDR3 size: 15 residues. Germline V gives CDR1 SEHNR, CDR2 FQNEAQ (reference sequence). V trimming: 5 bases; J trimming: 4 bases; junction bases outside the gene matches: 9. The CDR3 here is CASSPPGGAGETQYF. The DNA of the CDR3 is TGTGCCAGCAGCCCTCCAGGGGGCGCGGGAGAGACCCAGTACTTC.

V gene TRBV28 combines with J gene TRBJ2-7; tentatively, D is TRBD1 (5 bases). V was shortened by 2 bases and J by 3 bases, with 11 bases between the two germline ends. CDR1 is MDHEN and CDR2 is SYDVKM in the germline V gene. The CDR3 consists of 14 residues. The CDR3 is CASSLLQGNYEQYF. CDR3 DNA sequence: TGTGCCAGCAGTTTACTGCAGGGAAACTACGAGCAGTACTTC.

This clone showed up just a few times. The sample has other DNA sequences that encode this CDR3 too. The rearrangement links TRBV2 to TRBJ1-5; 7 nucleotides align to TRBD1. The CDR3 loop spans 14 amino acids. V lost 4 bases, J lost 4 bases, and 4 bases stayed unmatched. Germline loops: CDR1 SNHLY, CDR2 FYNNEI. The CDR3 region has the DNA TGTGCCAGCAGTGGAACAGGGGCGAATCAGCCCCAGCATTTT. Its protein product is CASSGTGANQPQHF.

This chain connects TRBV6-1 to TRBJ1-3; no firm D call. CDR3 length: 14 amino acids. Germline-derived CDR1 and CDR2 are MNHNS and SASEGT. V was pared by 3 bases and J by 8 bases, with 14 bases between. DNA for the CDR3: TGTGCCAGCAGTGAGGTGGCCCGCGGGGACACCATATATTTT. Translation gives CASSEVARGDTIYF.

The V call is TRBV5-5, the J call TRBJ1-2, with 7 bases lining up with TRBD1. Per germline, CDR1 SGHKS and CDR2 YYEKEE (reference sequence). The CDR3 loop spans 15 amino acids. J lost 4 bases, V lost 5 bases, and 11 bases had no gene match. The CDR3: CASRPLQGSSYGYTF. The CDR3 DNA reads TGTGCCAGCAGACCGCTACAGGGGTCATCCTATGGCTACACCTTC.

The rearrangement links TRBV6-5 to TRBJ2-5, with 7 bases that match TRBD1. The DNA matches TRBJ2-7 better at its end, which makes the J call doubtful. The CDR3 extends over 13 amino acids. Germline V gene data show CDR1 as MNHEY and CDR2 as SVGAGI. CDR3 loop: CASKDSRGYEQYF. The CDR3 DNA reads TGTGCCAGCAAAGATTCCAGGGGGTACGAGCAGTACTTC.

The chain employs TRBV28 and TRBJ1-5; maybe TRBD1 (6 bases). The CDR3 is 15 residues long. V was trimmed by 5 bases and J by 5 bases, leaving 16 bases between them. Per the germline V gene, CDR1 is MDHEN and CDR2 is SYDVKM. This CDR3 is CASSHLRGGYQPQHF. The CDR3 bases are TGTGCCAGCAGTCACCTCAGGGGAGGGTATCAGCCCCAGCATTTT.

The genes are TRBV19 and TRBJ2-7; 7 bases fit TRBD2. CDR3 length equals 15 residues. Losses at the gene ends were 1 base for V and 2 bases for J; bases not matched to a gene: 5. Looked up from germline, CDR1 is LNHDA and CDR2 is SQIVND (reference sequence). The CDR3 DNA is TGTGCCAGTAGTATAGGACAAGCGGGACCCTACGAGCAGTACTTC. It codes for CASSIGQAGPYEQYF. Variable domain in full (rest from reference TRBV19 and TRBJ2-7): DGGITQSPKYLFRKEGQNVTLSCEQNLNHDAMYWYRQDPGQGLRLIYYSQIVNDFQKGDIAEGYSVSREKKESFPLTVTSAQKNPTAFYLCASSIGQAGPYEQYFGPGTRLTVT.

This chain connects TRBV25-1 to TRBJ2-1, with a tentative D call TRBD2 (6 bases). Trimming cost V 4 bases and J 4 bases, with 11 bases left between them. Germline V gene sequence: CDR1 MGHDK, CDR2 SYGVNS. The CDR3 covers 14 residues. Here the CDR3 reads CASSVRDSYNEQFF. DNA for the CDR3: TGTGCCAGCAGTGTCAGGGACTCTTACAATGAGCAGTTCTTC.